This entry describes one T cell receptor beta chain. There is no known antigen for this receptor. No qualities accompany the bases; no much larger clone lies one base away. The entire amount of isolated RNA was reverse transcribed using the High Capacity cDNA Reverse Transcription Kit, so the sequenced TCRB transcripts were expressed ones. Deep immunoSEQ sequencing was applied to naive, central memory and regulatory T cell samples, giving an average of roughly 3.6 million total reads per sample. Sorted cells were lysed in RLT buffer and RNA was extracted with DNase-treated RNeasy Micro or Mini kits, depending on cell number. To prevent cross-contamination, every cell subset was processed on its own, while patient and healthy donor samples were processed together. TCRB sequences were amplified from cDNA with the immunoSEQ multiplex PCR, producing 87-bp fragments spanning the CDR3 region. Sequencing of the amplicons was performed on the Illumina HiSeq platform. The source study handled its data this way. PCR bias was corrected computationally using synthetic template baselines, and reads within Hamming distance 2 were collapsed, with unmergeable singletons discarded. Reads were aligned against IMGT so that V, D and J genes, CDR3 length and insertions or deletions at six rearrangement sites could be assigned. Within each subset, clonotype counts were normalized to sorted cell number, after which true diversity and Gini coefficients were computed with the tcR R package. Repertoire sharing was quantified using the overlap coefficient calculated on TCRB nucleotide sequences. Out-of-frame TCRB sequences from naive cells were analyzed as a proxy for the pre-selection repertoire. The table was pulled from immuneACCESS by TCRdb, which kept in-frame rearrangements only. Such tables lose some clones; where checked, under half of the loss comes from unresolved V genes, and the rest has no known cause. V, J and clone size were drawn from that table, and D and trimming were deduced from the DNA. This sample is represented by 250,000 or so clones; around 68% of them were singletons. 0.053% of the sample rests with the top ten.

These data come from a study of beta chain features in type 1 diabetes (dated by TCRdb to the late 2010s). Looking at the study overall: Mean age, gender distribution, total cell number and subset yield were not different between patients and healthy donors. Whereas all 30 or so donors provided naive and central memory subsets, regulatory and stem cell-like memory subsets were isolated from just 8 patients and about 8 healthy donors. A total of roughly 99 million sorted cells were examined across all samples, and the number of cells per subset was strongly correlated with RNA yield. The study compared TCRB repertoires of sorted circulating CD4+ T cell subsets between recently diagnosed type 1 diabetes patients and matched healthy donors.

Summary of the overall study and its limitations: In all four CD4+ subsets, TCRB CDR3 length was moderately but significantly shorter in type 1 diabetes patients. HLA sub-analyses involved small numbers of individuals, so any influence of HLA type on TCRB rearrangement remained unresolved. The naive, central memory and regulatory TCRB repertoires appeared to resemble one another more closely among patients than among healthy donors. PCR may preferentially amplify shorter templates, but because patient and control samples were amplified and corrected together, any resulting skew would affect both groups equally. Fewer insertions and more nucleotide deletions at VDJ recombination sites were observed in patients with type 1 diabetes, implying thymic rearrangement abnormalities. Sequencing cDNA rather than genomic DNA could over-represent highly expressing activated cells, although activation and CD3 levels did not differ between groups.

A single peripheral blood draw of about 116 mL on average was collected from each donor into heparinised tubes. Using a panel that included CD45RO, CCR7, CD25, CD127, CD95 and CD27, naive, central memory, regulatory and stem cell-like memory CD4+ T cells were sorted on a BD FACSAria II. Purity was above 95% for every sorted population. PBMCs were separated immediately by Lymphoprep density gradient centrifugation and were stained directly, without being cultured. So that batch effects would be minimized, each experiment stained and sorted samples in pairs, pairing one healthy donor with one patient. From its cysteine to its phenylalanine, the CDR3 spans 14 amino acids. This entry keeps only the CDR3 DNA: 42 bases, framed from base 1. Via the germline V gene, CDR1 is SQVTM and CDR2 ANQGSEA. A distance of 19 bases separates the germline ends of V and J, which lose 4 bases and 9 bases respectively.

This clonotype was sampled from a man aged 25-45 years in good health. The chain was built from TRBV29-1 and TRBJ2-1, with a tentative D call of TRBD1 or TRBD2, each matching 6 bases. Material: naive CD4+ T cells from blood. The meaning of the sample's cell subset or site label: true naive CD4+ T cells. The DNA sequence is TGCAGCGTTGTAGGGGGAGGAACGACAAGTGAGCAGTTCTTC. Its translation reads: CSVVGGGTTSEQFF.